This TCR beta chain was identified in a study of radiotherapy plus CTLA-4 blockade in lung cancer. V gave up 6 bases and J gave up 4 bases, with 18 bases separating them. There are 16 residues in the CDR3. Germline values: CDR1 MNHEY, CDR2 SMNVEV (reference sequence). To note about this clone: Its specificity is not known.

Study-wide points: TCR clones originating in tumors grew in number in blood after radiotherapy plus ipilimumab.

Only in-frame clones appear in the TCRdb table, and some are missing; sequencing was by immunoSEQ multiplex PCR. The profile shows 95,000 to 150,000 clones, 80% to 90% of them singletons. The receptor was isolated from a human donor with non-small cell lung cancer that progressed on radiotherapy plus ipilimumab. Sequences were derived from peripheral blood, sampled from a patient treated with radiotherapy plus ipilimumab. The chain employs TRBV27 and TRBJ1-4, with D hard to call. The CDR3 DNA reads TGTGCCAGCAGGCCTTCCCGGACGAACGTTAATGAAAAACTGTTTTTT. This codes for CASRPSRTNVNEKLFF.